A single TCR beta chain is shown here with its context. Its specificity is not known. This CDR3 region has 15 residues. Losses at the gene ends were 0 bases for V and 13 bases for J; bases not matched to a gene: 12. Germline V gene lookup returns CDR1 SGHDT and CDR2 YYEEEE. The sample is drawn from a study of cytomegalovirus exposure and HLA in healthy donors. Regarding the study as a whole: Rare TCR sequences dominated, though some public TCRs recurred in many donors.

The method was immunoSEQ multiplex PCR; TCRdb's version includes in-frame clones alone and lacks a portion of them. Among around 150,000 clones listed, roughly four fifths were seen once. This TCR derives from a man younger than 40 in good health and CMV-seropositive. The material sequenced was PBMCs. The gene calls are TRBV5-6 and TRBJ2-5, with 10 nucleotides matching TRBD1. The CDR3 region is CASSLGDRGLSGGYF. CDR3 DNA: TGTGCCAGCAGCTTGGGCGACAGGGGGCTTTCGGGAGGGTACTTC. Looking up the rest from reference TRBV5-6 and TRBJ2-5 gives the full variable domain: DAGVTQSPTHLIKTRGQQVTLRCSPKSGHDTVSWYQQALGQGPQFIFQYYEEEERQRGNFPDRFSGHQFPNYSSELNVNALLLGDSALYLCASSLGDRGLSGGYFGPGTRLLVL.